This TCR beta chain appears in the sequencing data of a study of T cells in Graves' hyperthyroidism and ophthalmopathy. General observations from the study: Ophthalmopathy stood apart from stable hyperthyroidism in a 13 V-J model. Most expanded thyroid clonotypes above 0.001 recurred in blood.

There are 16 residues in the CDR3. The ends lost 0 bases at V and 6 bases at J; junction bases unmatched: 8. Germline CDR1 reads ENHRY; CDR2 reads SYGVKD. The sample holds many counts of this clonotype. The antigen is undetermined. Uncontrolled infection, other autoimmune disease, pregnancy and lactation each barred patients from inclusion. Authors of the study amplified TCR beta CDR3 regions from RNA transcripts. TCR CDR3 underwent first-round RT-PCR with the HTBI primer set. A single record per CDR3 protein comes from TCRdb applying MiXCR to the multiplex PCR reads. The repertoire holds over 650,000 distinct CDR3 sequences, with 45% as singletons.

The gene calls are TRBV10-3 and TRBJ1-5; 7 bases agree with TRBD1. This TCR came from an adult man with Graves' disease, either hyperthyroidism or ophthalmopathy (not recorded which). The sample was peripheral blood or thyroid tissue (not recorded which). CDR3 in DNA: TGTGCCATCAGTGAGTCTAGGGGGCAGCGCGGTCAGCCCCAGCATTTT. Its protein is CAISESRGQRGQPQHF.